Presented here are 30 T cell receptor beta chains from one specimen sequenced in a study of T cell clonality in common variable immunodeficiency. TCRdb's copy holds only in-frame clones and misses some; the assay was immunoSEQ multiplex PCR. Sampling found tens of thousands of clones, none seen once. Sample: peripheral blood mononuclear cells. The receptors originated from a person aged 18 to 75 in good health.

This clone was recorded at least ten times. CDR3 sequence reads: CASSQSSGSDYEQYF. The DNA read from the CDR3 is TGCGCCAGCAGTCAATCAAGCGGTAGCGACTACGAG. The chain uses TRBV23-1 and TRBJ2-7; a possible D gene is TRBD2 (5 bases). The CDR3 goes on 3 residues after the read ends, and that part is filled in from the germline J gene. TRBV23-1 is reported as an ORF; its role is uncertain. V lost 0 bases and J lost 3, with 12 bases in between. The CDR3 spans 15 residues.

Turning to this clone: The read terminates 3 residues ahead of where the CDR3 ends, so the germline J gene completes it. The chain uses TRBV5-1 and TRBJ2-5, with TRBD1 as a possible D gene (5 bases). The V end was cut by 0 bases, the J end by 1 base, with 7 bases between. Germline V gene sequence: CDR1 SGHRS, CDR2 YFSETQ. CDR3 length: 14 amino acids. Partial CDR3 DNA: TGCGCCAGCAGCTTGGCAAGGGGCCAAGAGACC. Encoded protein: CASSLARGQET. The whole CDR3 sequence is CASSLARGQETQYF.

There are a few counts of this clone. The CDR3 extends 3 residues past the end of the read, so its final part is completed from the germline J gene. The chain uses TRBV7-8 and TRBJ1-1, with D perhaps TRBD1 (6 bases). The CDR3 spans 13 residues. CDR1 and CDR2 (germline): SGHVS, FQNEAQ. Trimming pared 2 bases from V and 6 bases from J, leaving 10 bases between. This CDR3 is CASSLSGAPEAFF. CDR3 DNA, as far as it was read: TGTGCCAGCAGCTTATCAGGGGCCCCTGAA.

For this clone: The read ends 3 residues before the CDR3 terminus; that terminus is restored from the germline J gene. The chain joins TRBV2 to TRBJ2-7; TRBD1 matches at 7 bases. The V segment lost 6 bases and the J segment 4 bases; nucleotides outside the gene matches: 12. CDR3 length: 15 amino acids. Germline values: CDR1 SNHLY, CDR2 FYNNEI. CDR3 bases read: TGTGCCAGCAGCCCAAGACAGGGCAAGGGGTACGAG. Protein: CASSPRQGKGYE. The whole CDR3 protein reads CASSPRQGKGYEQYF.

This clone was seen many times. Read coverage stops 3 residues before the CDR3 terminus; the germline J gene supplies the remainder. The genes are TRBV5-1 and TRBJ2-1, with D possibly TRBD2 on 6 matching bases. Deletions cut 4 bases from V and 9 bases from J, with 14 bases between. The germline CDR1 and CDR2 sequences are SGHRS and YFSETQ. This CDR3 is 13 amino acids long. The CDR3 sequence is CASSIGTPREQFF. CDR3 DNA, as far as it was read: TGCGCCAGCAGCATAGGGACTCCCCGTGAG.

This clone was picked up many times. The covered CDR3 bases are TGCAGCGTTGGACAGGGTTTTAGGACCGGGGAG. This codes for CSVGQGFRTGE. The full CDR3 protein is CSVGQGFRTGELFF. V usage is TRBV29-1 and J usage is TRBJ2-2, with 7 bases matching TRBD1. The read comes to an end 3 residues before the CDR3 does, leaving the germline J gene to fill in the end. The V gene's germline CDR1 is SQVTM and CDR2 ANQGSEA. The CDR3 consists of 14 residues. The junction had 7 bases not matched to a gene; V was cut back by 4 bases and J by 5 bases.

This clone occurred many times. The read ends 3 residues shy of where the CDR3 ends; the end is completed using the germline J gene. The chain carries TRBV7-9 and TRBJ2-7, with unresolved D. Trimming removed 3 bases at V and 2 bases at J, with 11 bases between. CDR3 size: 14 residues. Germline CDR1 SEHNR, CDR2 FQNEAQ (reference sequence). The chain's CDR3 is CASSFLSDPYEQYF. CDR3 DNA, as far as it was read: TGTGCCAGCAGCTTTCTCAGCGATCCCTACGAG.

The sample holds many counts of this clone. The read ends 3 residues shy of where the CDR3 ends; the end is completed using the germline J gene. This rearrangement joins TRBV5-6 to TRBJ2-3, with 10 bases aligning to TRBD1. Looked up from germline, CDR1 is SGHDT and CDR2 is YYEEEE. The CDR3 extends over 13 amino acids. CDR3 residues: CASRDRGQETQYF. The CDR3 DNA, read in part, is TGTGCCAGCCGGGACAGGGGCCAAGAGACG.

Comments on this clone: The junction and the germline gene differ at one end; a read error may be behind it. Read data end 3 residues before the CDR3 end; the end is taken from the germline J gene. The chain links TRBV7-7 to TRBJ2-2; D remains ambiguous. Germline V gene data show CDR1 as SSHAT and CDR2 as FNYEAQ (reference sequence). CDR3 length: 12 amino acids. The CDR3 protein is CASSFEAGELFF. The sequenced part of the CDR3 DNA is TGTGCTAGCAGCTTTGAGGCCGGGGAG. The entire variable domain, with the rest obtained from reference TRBV7-7 and TRBJ2-2, is as follows: GAGVSQSPRYKVTKRGQDVTLRCDPISSHATLYWYQQALGQGPEFLTYFNYEAQPDKSGLPSDRFSAERPEGSISTLTIQRTEQRDSAMYRCASSFEAGELFFGEGSRLTVL.

This clone was observed at least ten times. The DNA ends 3 residues before the CDR3 does, and the rest of the CDR3 is filled in from the germline J gene. The chain links TRBV7-8 to TRBJ1-5; D remains unclear. The CDR3 consists of 17 residues. Germline CDR1 SGHVS, CDR2 FQNEAQ. V was clipped by 0 bases and J by 3 bases, with 15 bases between them. CDR3 amino acids: CASSLAPRGWDNQPQHF. The part of the CDR3 DNA that was read is TGTGCCAGCAGCTTAGCCCCTCGGGGATGGGACAATCAGCCC.

Of note for this clone: The read ends 3 residues shy of where the CDR3 ends; the end is completed using the germline J gene. V and J are TRBV20-1 and TRBJ2-7, with a tentative D call TRBD1 (5 bases). The CDR3 loop spans 13 amino acids. Germline V lookup: CDR1 DFQATT, CDR2 SNEGSKA (reference sequence). V was trimmed by 1 base and J by 5 bases, leaving 12 bases between them. The part of the CDR3 DNA that was read is TGCAGTGCTAGAGTCGGACACCCTGACGAG. Its translation is CSARVGHPDE. The CDR3 in its entirety is CSARVGHPDEQYF.

Points on this clone: Sequencing ends 3 residues short of the CDR3 end; the germline J gene provides the rest. The chain joins TRBV2 to TRBJ2-3; the D gene is possibly TRBD1 (6 bases). The germline CDR1 and CDR2 sequences are SNHLY and FYNNEI. The CDR3 length is 15 residues. With 11 bases removed from V and 0 bases from J, the gap between germline ends came to 18 bases. The sequenced part of the CDR3 DNA is TGTGCCGGACACAGGGACCGTTCTAGCACAGATACG. Translating gives CAGHRDRSSTDT. The complete CDR3 sequence is CAGHRDRSSTDTQYF. Variable domain in full (rest from reference TRBV2 and TRBJ2-3): EPEVTQTPSHQVTQMGQEVILRCVPISNHLYFYWYRQILGQKVEFLVSFYNNEISEKSEIFDDQFSVERPDGSNFTLKIRSTKLEDSAMYFCAGHRDRSSTDTQYFGPGTRLTVL.

This clone was observed a handful of times. The CDR3 sequence: CAWKQGRGYGLDRQYF. The CDR3 DNA, read in part, is TGTGCCTGGAAACAGGGTAGGGGTTATGGCTTGGACCGT. V and J are TRBV30 and TRBJ2-4; D might be TRBD1 (6 bases). Read sequence stops 3 residues before the CDR3 end, and the germline J gene provides the missing end. The germline V gene encodes CDR1 GTSNPN and CDR2 SVGIG (reference sequence). The CDR3 consists of 16 residues.

This clone was counted at least ten times. The read is 3 residues too short to cover the CDR3 end, so that end is filled in from the germline J gene. The chain is built from TRBV15 and TRBJ2-5; D is unclear. CDR1 LNHNV and CDR2 YYDKDF come from the germline V gene (reference sequence). V lost 0 bases and J lost 5, with 4 bases in between. This CDR3 is 12 amino acids long. CDR3 region: CATSRDIETQYF. The DNA read from the CDR3 is TGTGCCACCAGCAGAGATATCGAGACC.

This clone was seen repeatedly, ten times or more. The CDR3 goes on 3 residues after the read ends, and that part is filled in from the germline J gene. This rearrangement joins TRBV20-1 to TRBJ2-5, with 10 bases that match TRBD1. Germline V gives CDR1 DFQATT, CDR2 SNEGSKA (reference sequence). The CDR3 consists of 15 residues. V lost 0 bases to trimming and J lost 5 bases; unmatched junction nucleotides: 6. The CDR3 bases that were read are TGCAGTGCTAGAGATCCGACAGGGGGCTGGGAGACC. Its translation: CSARDPTGGWET. The CDR3 as a whole reads CSARDPTGGWETQYF.

In this sample, this clone turned up many times. The CDR3 extends 3 residues past the end of the read, so its final part is completed from the germline J gene. The chain joins TRBV7-3 to TRBJ1-2, with TRBD1 as a possible D gene (5 bases). The CDR3 covers 13 residues. Trimming removed 5 bases at V and 4 bases at J, with 11 bases between. From germline, CDR1 is SGHTA and CDR2 FQGTGA. Here the CDR3 reads CASSPQGGYGYTF. The covered CDR3 bases are TGTGCCAGCAGCCCCCAGGGAGGCTATGGC.

This clone has a handful of counts. The read halts 3 residues ahead of the CDR3 end, with the missing end drawn from the germline J gene. This chain joins TRBV13 and TRBJ2-3; 10 bases match TRBD2. Germline lookup yields CDR1 PRHDT and CDR2 FYEKMQ (reference sequence). Losses at the gene ends were 0 bases for V and 2 bases for J; bases not matched to a gene: 2. CDR3 length equals 16 residues. This CDR3 is CASSLGAGGLTDTQYF. The CDR3 DNA, read in part, is TGTGCCAGCAGCTTAGGAGCGGGGGGGCTCACAGATACG.

This clone was detected many times. Read sequence stops 3 residues before the CDR3 end, and the germline J gene provides the missing end. The chain uses TRBV19 and TRBJ1-2; TRBD1 is a possible D gene (5 bases). The CDR3 loop spans 15 amino acids. Germline V gives CDR1 LNHDA, CDR2 SQIVND (reference sequence). Trimming removed 3 bases at V and 1 base at J, with 12 bases between. The part of the CDR3 DNA that was read is TGTGCCAGTAGTATCCCGACAGTACTTAACTATGGC. It yields the protein CASSIPTVLNYG. In full, the CDR3 is CASSIPTVLNYGYTF.

Turning to this clone: The read gets to within 3 residues of the CDR3 end, and the germline J gene fills in the rest. Other DNA sequences in this sample translate to the same CDR3. This rearrangement joins TRBV20-1 to TRBJ1-4; perhaps TRBD1 as D (6 bases). The V end was cut by 5 bases, the J end by 10 bases, with 17 bases between. The CDR3 sequence is 13 residues long. Germline V gene lookup returns CDR1 DFQATT and CDR2 SNEGSKA (reference sequence). CDR3 bases read: TGCAGTGCTCGACAGGTGGGGAGGGGAAAA. Translation: CSARQVGRGK. The full CDR3 protein reads CSARQVGRGKLFF.

Ten or more counts support this clone. The CDR3 goes on 3 residues after the read ends, and that part is filled in from the germline J gene. The rearrangement joins TRBV20-1 to TRBJ1-1; TRBD1 is a possible D gene (5 bases). V shed 3 bases and J shed 1 base, with 12 bases lying between them. Germline CDR1 DFQATT, CDR2 SNEGSKA (reference sequence). The CDR3 extends over 14 amino acids. The part of the CDR3 DNA that was read is TGCAGTGCTAGCTCTCCCCAGGGGAACACTGAA. Protein product: CSASSPQGNTE. The CDR3 reads in full as CSASSPQGNTEAFF.

This clone was detected ten times or more. The observed sequence ends 3 residues before the CDR3 terminus, with the missing tail filled in from the germline J gene. V and J are TRBV7-8 and TRBJ2-4; D might be TRBD2 (6 bases). Germline V gives CDR1 SGHVS, CDR2 FQNEAQ. This CDR3 spans 14 amino acids. V lost 2 bases to trimming and J lost 9 bases, with 14 bases between them. This CDR3 is CASSLSGEWSIQYF. The part of the CDR3 DNA that was read is TGTGCCAGCAGCTTATCGGGGGAGTGGAGCATT.

This clone was counted at least ten times. The read falls 3 residues short of the CDR3 end, and the missing part is taken from the germline J gene. This chain joins TRBV7-8 and TRBJ1-1; weak D call: TRBD1 (5 bases). The germline CDR1 and CDR2 sequences are SGHVS and FQNEAQ. Trimming removed 5 bases at V and 4 bases at J, with 14 bases between. CDR3 length: 14 amino acids. The CDR3 bases that were read are TGTGCCAGCAGCGCGGGGACCCTCAGCACTGAA. Its translation is CASSAGTLSTE. The full CDR3 protein is CASSAGTLSTEAFF.

The sample holds a few counts of this clone. The read ends 3 residues early relative to the CDR3; the germline J gene fills the gap. This chain connects TRBV7-6 to TRBJ2-2; tentative D call: TRBD1 (5 bases). The CDR3 runs to 16 residues. Looked up from germline, CDR1 is SGHVS and CDR2 is FNYEAQ. CDR3 sequence: CASSLVARVPNEKLFF. The sequenced part of the CDR3 DNA is TGTGCCAGCAGCTTAGTAGCCAGGGTCCCTAATGAAAAG.

On this clone itself: The DNA ends 3 residues before the CDR3 does, and the rest of the CDR3 is filled in from the germline J gene. This chain connects TRBV30 to TRBJ2-3, with 12 bases matching TRBD2. Germline V gene sequence: CDR1 GTSNPN, CDR2 SVGIG (reference sequence). This CDR3 has 16 amino acids. The chain's CDR3 is CAWTKTSGRRDETQYF. The covered CDR3 bases are TGTGCCTGGACTAAGACTAGCGGGAGAAGAGACGAGACG.

As to this clone: The CDR3 extends 3 residues past the end of the read, so its final part is completed from the germline J gene. The chain combines TRBV30 with TRBJ1-6; 10 bases map to TRBD1. Germline V gene data show CDR1 as GTSNPN and CDR2 as SVGIG (reference sequence). The CDR3 contains 15 residues. The V gene end was trimmed by 3 bases and the J gene end by 10 bases; junction bases not matched to a gene: 9. The CDR3 loop is CAWRDTGQGPSPLHF. Partial CDR3 DNA: TGTGCCTGGAGAGACACGGGACAGGGGCCCTCACCC.

This clone has at least ten counts. The CDR3 end falls 3 residues outside the read, so it is completed with the germline J gene. The genes are TRBV19 and TRBJ1-2; D may be TRBD1 (6 bases). CDR3 length: 13 amino acids. Germline assignment: CDR1 LNHDA and CDR2 SQIVND (reference sequence). CDR3 sequence: CASRRGGGGGYTF. The covered CDR3 bases are TGTGCCAGTAGAAGGGGAGGGGGAGGCGGC.

This clone occurred a few times. The missing CDR3 end, 3 residues past where the read stops, is filled in from the germline J gene. The rearrangement uses TRBV7-9 and TRBJ1-1; no firm D call. This CDR3 region has 12 residues. CDR1 SEHNR and CDR2 FQNEAQ come from the germline V gene (reference sequence). V lost 1 base and J lost 6, with 6 bases in between. CDR3 amino acids: CASSLGVAEAFF. The part of the CDR3 DNA that was read is TGTGCCAGCAGCTTAGGTGTCGCTGAA.

In this sample, this clone turned up many times. The part of the CDR3 DNA that was read is TGTGCCAGTAGTATCCGTGCCCACAGGGGAGAGACC. This gives the protein CASSIRAHRGET. The whole CDR3 protein reads CASSIRAHRGETQYF. The chain joins TRBV19 to TRBJ2-5; the match to TRBD1 covers 7 bases. Read coverage stops 3 residues before the CDR3 terminus; the germline J gene supplies the remainder. This CDR3 has 15 amino acids. Looked up from germline, CDR1 is LNHDA and CDR2 is SQIVND (reference sequence). Trimming took 3 bases from V and 4 from J; bases not matched to a gene: 8.

This clone was observed at least ten times. Coverage ceases 3 residues before the CDR3 finishes, and the germline J gene fills in the end. The V call is TRBV20-1, the J call TRBJ1-2, with no clear D. CDR1 is DFQATT, CDR2 SNEGSKA, per germline (reference sequence). The CDR3 has 12 amino acids. Trimming took 3 bases from V and 4 from J, leaving 9 bases between them. This CDR3 reads CSAREDSYGYTF. The sequenced part of the CDR3 DNA is TGCAGTGCTAGGGAAGACTCCTATGGC.

This clone was seen repeatedly, ten times or more. The sequence runs out 3 residues before the end of the CDR3; the remainder is reconstructed from the germline J gene. The rearrangement links TRBV29-1 to TRBJ2-2; 11 bases fit TRBD1. The CDR3 consists of 16 residues. Germline CDR1 and CDR2: SQVTM and ANQGSEA. This CDR3 is CSAAGQGAGLAEKLFF. CDR3 bases read: TGCAGCGCAGCTGGACAGGGGGCCGGCCTGGCTGAAAAG.